One and the same sample provided the 31 T cell receptor beta chains below, sequenced in a study of cytomegalovirus exposure and HLA in healthy donors. The method was immunoSEQ multiplex PCR; TCRdb's version includes in-frame clones alone and lacks a portion of them. The sample comprises roughly 300,000 clones, 88% of which are singletons, and approximately 0.95% rests with the top ten. Sequencing was performed on PBMCs. These receptors were taken from a woman younger than 35 in good health and CMV-seronegative.

This clone came up a few times. The rearrangement joins TRBV28 to TRBJ1-2; no reliable D call. Trimming removed 6 bases from V and 1 base from J, with 9 bases in between. CDR3 size: 13 residues. Germline V CDR1 and CDR2: MDHEN, SYDVKM. CDR3 sequence (DNA): TGTGCCAGCAGCCGAGGGTATAACTATGGCTACACCTTC. Translation gives CASSRGYNYGYTF.

The CDR3 DNA sequence: TGTGCCAGCAGAAACCCACAGGGGGCCTTCGAGCAGTACTTC. It is translated as CASRNPQGAFEQYF. This chain links TRBV6-6 with TRBJ2-7, with 9 bases lining up with TRBD1. Germline trimming cut 6 bases from V and 6 bases from J; bases unmatched to any gene: 9. Germline V gene sequence: CDR1 MNHNY, CDR2 SVGAGI (reference sequence). The CDR3 length is 14 residues.

This rearrangement joins TRBV25-1 to TRBJ1-2, with D maybe TRBD1 (5 bases). There are 14 residues in the CDR3. Trimming took off 4 bases at V and 4 bases at J, with 13 bases between the two ends. Per the germline V gene, CDR1 is MGHDK and CDR2 is SYGVNS. The CDR3 reads CASSVGRVSYGYTF. Written as DNA, the CDR3 is TGTGCCAGCAGTGTTGGCAGGGTCAGCTATGGCTACACCTTC.

This clone was seen only a few times. This chain's CDR3 is CASSGVRGRYGYTF. The DNA of the CDR3 is TGTGCCAGCAGCGGGGTGCGGGGGAGGTATGGCTACACCTTC. The chain is built from TRBV5-6 and TRBJ1-2; D is perhaps TRBD1 (5 bases). V gave up 4 bases and J gave up 5 bases, with 15 bases separating them. The CDR3 extends over 14 amino acids. Germline CDR1 and CDR2: SGHDT and YYEEEE.

CDR3 loop: CASSRTSGRVGEQFF. CDR3 in DNA: TGTGCCAGCAGTCGGACTAGCGGGAGGGTCGGTGAGCAGTTCTTC. The V and J genes are TRBV5-5 and TRBJ2-1; 15 positions match TRBD2. The J segment lost 9 bases and the V segment lost 5 bases, leaving 6 bases of the junction unmatched. Germline lookup yields CDR1 SGHKS and CDR2 YYEKEE (reference sequence). This CDR3 is built from 15 residues.

The chain joins TRBV18 to TRBJ1-1; D might be TRBD1 (5 bases). The ends were cut back, 6 bases at V and 5 bases at J, with 13 bases in the middle. The CDR3 loop spans 13 amino acids. Germline-derived CDR1 and CDR2 are KGHSH and LQKENI. CDR3 DNA sequence: TGTGCCAGCTCGCTTGGGGCGACTACTGAAGCTTTCTTT. It translates to CASSLGATTEAFF.

The chain couples TRBV5-1 to TRBJ2-3, with a tentative D call TRBD1 (6 bases). Trimming removed 0 bases at V and 4 bases at J, with 18 bases between. The CDR3 sequence is 17 residues long. Germline V gene data show CDR1 as SGHRS and CDR2 as YFSETQ. The CDR3 region has the DNA TGCGCCAGCAGCTTGGCCACAGGGACGAAATTTTCAGATACGCAGTATTTT. It codes for CASSLATGTKFSDTQYF. The whole variable domain, remainder taken from reference TRBV5-1 and TRBJ2-3, is KAGVTQTPRYLIKTRGQQVTLSCSPISGHRSVSWYQQTPGQGLQFLFEYFSETQRNKGNFPGRFSGRQFSNSRSEMNVSTLELGDSALYLCASSLATGTKFSDTQYFGPGTRLTVL.

The rearrangement joins TRBV2 to TRBJ2-7; unclear D gene. Germline V lookup: CDR1 SNHLY, CDR2 FYNNEI. CDR3 length equals 14 residues. V was trimmed by 8 bases and J by 7 bases, leaving 21 bases between them. CDR3 DNA sequence: TGTGCCAGCCATTTTCGGGTAATCTCTGGAGAGCAGTACTTC. It is translated as CASHFRVISGEQYF.

CDR3 coding DNA: TGTGCCAGCAGCTTGGTTGTTTGGGGGGATGAGCAGTTCTTC. It codes for CASSLVVWGDEQFF. This chain links TRBV5-8 with TRBJ2-1, with a weak D call TRBD2 (6 bases). The germline V gene encodes CDR1 SGHTS and CDR2 YDEGEE. Trimming stripped 0 bases from V and 8 bases from J, with 12 bases between. This CDR3 contains 14 residues.

V gene TRBV6-5 combines with J gene TRBJ1-1; tentatively, D is TRBD1 (6 bases). The CDR3 is 15 amino acids. V was clipped by 6 bases and J by 4 bases, with 18 bases between them. CDR1 and CDR2 (germline): MNHEY, SVGAGI. The CDR3 DNA reads as TGTGCCAGCAGCAAAGGGTGGGGGCAGGTCACTGAAGCTTTCTTT. Protein product: CASSKGWGQVTEAFF.

The chain couples TRBV6-4 to TRBJ2-1; 11 bases line up with TRBD2. The junction had 1 base not matched to a gene; V was cut back by 0 bases and J by 9 bases. This CDR3 contains 14 residues. CDR1 is MRHNA and CDR2 is SNTAGT in the germline V gene. The CDR3 nucleotides are TGTGCCAGCAGTGACTCGACTAGCGGGATTGAGCAGTTCTTC. This codes for CASSDSTSGIEQFF.

J is TRBJ2-1 and V is TRBV25-1; 7 bases match TRBD1. Trimming took 4 bases from V and 5 from J; bases not matched to a gene: 5. Germline lookup yields CDR1 MGHDK and CDR2 SYGVNS. The CDR3 is made up of 14 amino acids. This chain's CDR3 is CASSGPGTDNEQFF. CDR3 nucleotides: TGTGCCAGCAGTGGACCCGGGACAGACAATGAGCAGTTCTTC.

The chain recombines TRBV4-3 with TRBJ1-1, with D possibly TRBD1 on 6 matching bases. The V gene's germline CDR1 is LGHNA and CDR2 YSLEER. The CDR3 has 15 residues. V lost 1 base and J 4 bases, leaving 13 bases between the germline ends. CDR3 sequence: CASSQVGGLGTEAFF. The CDR3 DNA follows: TGCGCCAGCAGCCAAGTCGGGGGGCTAGGCACTGAAGCTTTCTTT.

Of note for this clone: Distinct nucleotide sequences in the sample also encode this CDR3. This chain links TRBV27 with TRBJ2-7, with D perhaps matching TRBD1 (6 bases). The CDR3 loop spans 14 amino acids. From germline, CDR1 is MNHEY and CDR2 SMNVEV (reference sequence). The V and J ends lost 3 bases and 2 bases respectively, with 11 bases between them. This CDR3 reads CASSLGQGTYEQYF. The CDR3 DNA reads TGTGCCAGCAGTTTGGGTCAGGGGACCTACGAGCAGTACTTC.

The V and J genes are TRBV15 and TRBJ2-1, with 11 bases aligning to TRBD2. V lost 5 bases, J lost 10 bases, and 7 bases stayed unmatched. Germline V gene sequence: CDR1 LNHNV, CDR2 YYDKDF (reference sequence). CDR3 length equals 14 residues. CDR3 in amino acids: CATSLPGLAVEQFF. The DNA for the CDR3 is TGTGCCACCAGCCTTCCGGGACTAGCGGTAGAGCAGTTCTTC. Drawing the rest from reference TRBV15 and TRBJ2-1, the complete variable domain is DAMVIQNPRYQVTQFGKPVTLSCSQTLNHNVMYWYQQKSSQAPKLLFHYYDKDFNNEADTPDNFQSRRPNTSFCFLDIRSPGLGDTAMYLCATSLPGLAVEQFFGPGTRLTVL.

This clone was observed once. CDR3 nucleotides: TGCGCCAGCAGTGATAGGACAGCCCGCTCCTACGAGCAGTACTTC. Its translation: CASSDRTARSYEQYF. V is TRBV10-2 and J is TRBJ2-7; D perhaps matches TRBD1 (6 bases). CDR3 size: 15 residues. V shed 3 bases and J shed 0 bases, with 12 bases lying between them. CDR1 is WSHSY and CDR2 is SAAADI in the germline V gene.

The V and J genes are TRBV9 and TRBJ2-2, with 8 positions matching TRBD1. Trimming cost V 3 bases and J 3 bases; bases outside gene matches: 10. Germline CDR1 reads SGDLS; CDR2 reads YYNGEE. The CDR3 has 17 amino acids. Here the CDR3 DNA reads TGTGCCAGCAGCGAAGCGCTCAGGGGGCAGTACACCGGGGAGCTGTTTTTT. Protein: CASSEALRGQYTGELFF.

The chain carries TRBV6-1 and TRBJ2-1, with a possible D match to TRBD2 (5 bases). Germline CDR1 and CDR2: MNHNS and SASEGT. This CDR3 comprises 14 residues. Trimming left V 7 bases short and J 3 bases short, with 13 bases between. The CDR3 nucleotides are TGTGCCAGCACTCTGACTGGAGGCTACAATGAGCAGTTCTTC. Translating gives CASTLTGGYNEQFF.

This chain uses TRBV4-1 with TRBJ2-1; D gene unclear. Looked up from germline, CDR1 is MGHRA and CDR2 is YSYEKL. The CDR3 consists of 16 residues. V lost 0 bases to trimming and J lost 4 bases, with 13 bases between them. CDR3 bases: TGCGCCAGCAGCCAAGAATCCTCTCGGGTTTACAATGAGCAGTTCTTC. It specifies CASSQESSRVYNEQFF.

The V call is TRBV15, the J call TRBJ2-3; 12 bases match TRBD2. The CDR3 runs to 16 residues. J gave up 9 bases and V 2 bases, and 9 bases lay outside the gene matches. Per the germline V gene, CDR1 is LNHNV and CDR2 is YYDKDF (reference sequence). In nucleotides, the CDR3 is TGTGCCACCAGCAGACTCACCGTCGGGACTAGCGGGACGCAGTATTTT. It yields the protein CATSRLTVGTSGTQYF.

This clone appeared a single time. The CDR3 reads CASSLVGGPADTQYF. The CDR3 bases are TGCGCCAGCAGCTTGGTGGGAGGGCCGGCAGATACGCAGTATTTT. The rearrangement links TRBV5-1 to TRBJ2-3, with TRBD2 identical over 7 bases. Germline V gives CDR1 SGHRS, CDR2 YFSETQ. The J segment lost 4 bases and the V segment lost 0 bases, leaving 5 bases of the junction unmatched. This CDR3 has 15 residues.

This clone has only a few counts. The genes are TRBV9 and TRBJ1-2; TRBD1 matches at 10 bases. The CDR3 has 13 amino acids. Per germline, CDR1 SGDLS and CDR2 YYNGEE. Losses at the gene ends were 3 bases for V and 7 bases for J; bases not matched to a gene: 3. CDR3: CASSDRTGGGYTF. In DNA, the CDR3 is TGTGCCAGCAGCGACCGGACAGGGGGTGGCTACACCTTC.

The gene calls are TRBV14 and TRBJ2-5; D ambiguous. The CDR3 is 13 amino acids. V shed 1 base and J shed 5 bases, with 8 bases lying between them. Germline CDR1 is SGHDN and CDR2 is FVKESK. CDR3 region: CASSQVAQETQYF. Written as DNA, the CDR3 is TGTGCCAGCAGCCAAGTGGCTCAGGAGACCCAGTACTTC.

In this sample, this clone turned up a few times. This chain connects TRBV5-1 to TRBJ1-2, with D unresolved. CDR1 is SGHRS and CDR2 is YFSETQ in the germline V gene. V was shortened by 6 bases and J by 2 bases, with 8 bases between the two germline ends. The CDR3 runs to 12 residues. The CDR3 region has the DNA TGCGCCAGCAAGGAGGGCAACTATGGCTACACCTTC. Translating it yields CASKEGNYGYTF.

CDR3 amino acids: CASSPRTTSGELFF. The CDR3 nucleotides read TGTGCCAGCTCACCACGGACTACCTCCGGGGAGCTGTTTTTT. The rearrangement links TRBV18 to TRBJ2-2; D may be TRBD2 (6 bases). CDR3 length equals 14 residues. Germline V gene lookup returns CDR1 KGHSH and CDR2 LQKENI. Trimming stripped 1 base from V and 6 bases from J, with 9 bases between.

The rearrangement uses TRBV2 and TRBJ1-3; TRBD1 is a possible D gene (6 bases). This CDR3 has 15 amino acids. Between the trimmed V and J ends, which lost 4 bases and 0 bases, there was a span of 10 bases. Germline CDR1 SNHLY, CDR2 FYNNEI. CDR3 coding DNA: TGTGCCAGCAGTGGCGGACAGCCCTCTGGAAACACCATATATTTT. Translation gives CASSGGQPSGNTIYF.

V and J are TRBV19 and TRBJ2-1, with TRBD2 matching 10 bases. V gave up 11 bases and J gave up 4 bases; unmatched junction bases: 8. The length of the CDR3 is 14 residues. CDR1 and CDR2 (germline): LNHDA, SQIVND (reference sequence). CDR3 nucleotide sequence: TGTGCCGCAGCACGGACTAGCGGTTACAATGAGCAGTTCTTC. Its protein product is CAAARTSGYNEQFF.

The chain employs TRBV27 and TRBJ1-2, with TRBD1 matching over 10 bases. Losses at the gene ends were 5 bases for V and 2 bases for J; bases not matched to a gene: 5. CDR3 length equals 15 residues. Germline assignment: CDR1 MNHEY and CDR2 SMNVEV (reference sequence). CDR3 in amino acids: CASSTLDRGNYGYTF. The CDR3 DNA follows: TGTGCCAGCAGTACCTTGGACAGGGGGAACTATGGCTACACCTTC.

The chain couples TRBV27 to TRBJ2-7; TRBD1 agrees at 9 bases. The CDR3 runs 16 residues. Trimming cost V 2 bases and J 3 bases; bases outside gene matches: 8. Germline CDR1 is MNHEY and CDR2 is SMNVEV (reference sequence). The CDR3, as DNA: TGTGCCAGCAGTTTACCCCCGGACAGGGGAGACTACGAGCAGTACTTC. Protein product: CASSLPPDRGDYEQYF.

The gene calls are TRBV9 and TRBJ2-7; 8 nucleotides line up with TRBD1. Trimming took 4 bases from V and 6 from J; bases not matched to a gene: 9. Germline V gene sequence: CDR1 SGDLS, CDR2 YYNGEE. CDR3 length: 14 amino acids. The CDR3 protein is CASSSRTGSSEQYF. The CDR3 DNA is TGTGCCAGCAGCTCCCGGACAGGGTCAAGCGAGCAGTACTTC.

V is TRBV7-2 and J is TRBJ1-5; D remains unclear. The germline V and J ends were trimmed by 5 bases and 5 bases, with 10 bases remaining between them. The CDR3 is 13 residues long. Germline CDR1 SGHTA, CDR2 FQGNSA. The CDR3 is CASSPWADQPQHF. For the CDR3, the DNA is TGTGCCAGCAGCCCTTGGGCCGATCAGCCCCAGCATTTT.